This T cell receptor beta chain was sequenced during a study of lymphopenia after photon versus proton radiotherapy. Assay used: immunoSEQ multiplex PCR; TCRdb lists only in-frame clones, some missing. The sample has 45,000 to 65,000 clones, under 95% seen once. This CDR3 has 12 amino acids. Germline V gene sequence: CDR1 SGHRS, CDR2 YFSETQ. The V end lost 4 bases, the J end lost 2 bases, and 7 bases lay between the germline ends. This TCR was sampled from a woman aged 40 to 50 with cholangiocarcinoma. The sample here was peripheral blood, taken from a patient treated with photon-based radiotherapy. The chain uses TRBV5-1 and TRBJ2-7, with D possibly being TRBD2 (6 bases). CDR3 loop: CASSPGAYEQYF. The CDR3 DNA is TGCGCCAGCAGCCCGGGGGCCTACGAGCAGTACTTC.